The 16 T cell receptor beta chains presented below share a single source sample, sequenced in a study of T cell repertoires in ileal Crohn's disease (dated by TCRdb to about 2019). This specimen's time point label, per the study, means: neoterminal ileum biopsy at postoperative endoscopy, about 6 months after surgery. The library was made by the immunoSEQ multiplex PCR assay. The table comes from immuneACCESS by way of TCRdb, which keeps in-frame sequences with V and J called. Part of the clones is missing from these tables; in studies checked, under half for an unresolved V gene and the rest for unknown reasons. This sample gives almost 4,000 clones in total; under 80% of them show up just once. Around 14% of the sample is held by the ten biggest clonotypes. The sample comprised ileal tissue. Receptors originate from an adult with Crohn's disease.

Note on this clone: No conserved phenylalanine or tryptophan is present at the end of the CDR3, so a read error is the likely explanation. The chain employs TRBV29-1 and TRBJ1-2; TRBD1 agrees at 8 bases. The V gene's germline CDR1 is SQVTM and CDR2 ANQGSEA. The ends lost 6 bases at V and 5 bases at J; junction bases unmatched: 11. The CDR3 loop spans 14 amino acids. As DNA, the CDR3 is TGCAGCGTACAGCCTGGACAGGGCGGGTATGGCTACACCCTC. Its protein product is CSVQPGQGGYGYTL.

The V gene is TRBV25-1, the J gene TRBJ2-6; 9 nucleotides align to TRBD1. The trim removed 4 bases at V and 2 bases at J, leaving 9 bases unmatched. This CDR3 is built from 18 residues. Germline CDR1 and CDR2: MGHDK and SYGVNS. CDR3 DNA sequence: TGTGCCAGCAGTGGACGACAGGGGGGTTCGGCTGGGGCCAACGTCCTGACTTTC. This encodes CASSGRQGGSAGANVLTF.

The chain has TRBV5-5 and TRBJ1-2; 8 bases are shared with TRBD1. CDR3 length: 19 amino acids. Germline-derived CDR1 and CDR2 are SGHKS and YYEKEE (reference sequence). V lost 2 bases to trimming and J lost 8 bases; unmatched junction nucleotides: 23. The CDR3 region has the DNA TGTGCCAGCAGCTTTTTACCAGGGGGCGATCGGGGGGTGGTAGGAGGCTACACCTTC. It encodes CASSFLPGGDRGVVGGYTF.

The chain couples TRBV6-5 to TRBJ2-3; 9 positions agree with TRBD2. Germline loops: CDR1 MNHEY, CDR2 SVGAGI. The CDR3 extends over 15 amino acids. V dropped 6 bases and J dropped 4; count of bases not matched to a gene: 8. CDR3 residues: CASSSGGLASDTQYF. CDR3 nucleotides: TGTGCCAGCAGCTCAGGGGGACTAGCCTCAGATACGCAGTATTTT.

As to this clone: Its ends do not fully match the called genes, so a read error is possible. V usage is TRBV7-7 and J usage is TRBJ2-5, with D tentatively TRBD1 (6 bases). Germline CDR1 is SSHAT and CDR2 is FNYEAQ (reference sequence). This CDR3 has 16 amino acids. CDR3 nucleotides: TGTGCTAGCAGCTTAGGACGGACAGTACGCCAAGAGACCCAGTACTTC. Amino acid sequence: CASSLGRTVRQETQYF.

This chain connects TRBV9 to TRBJ1-4, with 8 bases that match TRBD1. J gave up 2 bases and V 4 bases, and 4 bases lay outside the gene matches. The CDR3 extends over 15 amino acids. Per germline, CDR1 SGDLS and CDR2 YYNGEE. CDR3 DNA sequence: TGTGCCAGCAGCCCATACAGGGGGACTAATGAAAAACTGTTTTTT. Protein product: CASSPYRGTNEKLFF.

This chain joins TRBV6-1 and TRBJ2-7; 10 bases line up with TRBD1. There are 15 residues in the CDR3. Looked up from germline, CDR1 is MNHNS and CDR2 is SASEGT. The J segment lost 0 bases and the V segment lost 9 bases, leaving 8 bases of the junction unmatched. The CDR3 DNA reads as TGTGCCAGTGTGAAGGGACAGGGGAGCTCCTACGAGCAGTACTTC. It translates to CASVKGQGSSYEQYF.

The genes are TRBV29-1 and TRBJ2-3; 8 bases match TRBD1. J lost 5 bases, V lost 2 bases, and 9 bases had no gene match. Germline lookup yields CDR1 SQVTM and CDR2 ANQGSEA. The length of the CDR3 is 15 residues. This CDR3 is CSVEMRDRYIDTQYF. CDR3 nucleotides: TGCAGCGTTGAAATGAGGGACAGGTACATAGATACGCAGTATTTT.

This clone was detected only once. The chain links TRBV5-6 to TRBJ2-5; TRBD2 might be the D (7 bases). V was cut by 0 bases and J by 2 bases, with 17 bases left in between. CDR1 and CDR2 from the germline V gene are SGHDT and YYEEEE. The CDR3 consists of 17 residues. The CDR3 spells CASSLALRGPWQETQYF. The CDR3 coding sequence is TGTGCCAGCAGCTTGGCCCTGCGGGGGCCTTGGCAAGAGACCCAGTACTTC.

The rearrangement links TRBV7-8 to TRBJ1-6; D ambiguous. The CDR3 extends over 13 amino acids. V dropped 5 bases and J dropped 10 bases, with 12 bases sitting between them. The germline V gene encodes CDR1 SGHVS and CDR2 FQNEAQ. CDR3 sequence reads: CASSLGGRSPLHF. The CDR3 nucleotides read TGTGCCAGCAGCCTCGGAGGACGGTCACCCCTCCACTTT.

This clone showed up just once. The chain has TRBV7-2 and TRBJ1-1; D perhaps matches TRBD1 (6 bases). Looked up from germline, CDR1 is SGHTA and CDR2 is FQGNSA. The CDR3 consists of 13 residues. V was trimmed by 5 bases and J by 8 bases, leaving 15 bases between them. The CDR3 sequence is CASSLQGRGEAFF. The CDR3 DNA reads as TGTGCCAGCAGCCTACAGGGACGAGGGGAAGCTTTCTTT.

This chain uses TRBV19 with TRBJ1-5; no definite D call. V lost 4 bases, J lost 4 bases, and 17 bases lay in between. Germline values: CDR1 LNHDA, CDR2 SQIVND (reference sequence). The CDR3 runs 16 residues. CDR3 sequence reads: CASSTYESGRNQPQHF. CDR3 sequence (DNA): TGTGCCAGTAGTACGTATGAAAGTGGTCGGAATCAGCCCCAGCATTTT.

V and J are TRBV27 and TRBJ2-1, with 9 bases fitting TRBD1. CDR3 length: 16 residues. CDR1 and CDR2 from the germline V gene are MNHEY and SMNVEV (reference sequence). J was trimmed by 12 bases and V by 3 bases; bases with no gene match: 15. CDR3: CASSFTGQGRAHGQFF. The CDR3 DNA sequence: TGTGCCAGCAGTTTTACGGGACAGGGAAGGGCCCACGGGCAGTTCTTC.

This clone was seen once. CDR3 sequence reads: CASSAGTGLGTQYF. The CDR3 region has the DNA TGTGCCAGCAGCGCCGGGACTGGGTTGGGGACCCAGTACTTC. The chain links TRBV13 to TRBJ2-5, with D perhaps TRBD2 (6 bases). V lost 5 bases to trimming and J lost 7 bases, with 17 bases between them. Germline V lookup: CDR1 PRHDT, CDR2 FYEKMQ (reference sequence). This CDR3 contains 14 residues.

The V and J genes are TRBV30 and TRBJ1-1; 9 bases agree with TRBD1. The CDR3 is 17 amino acids. Germline CDR1 is GTSNPN and CDR2 is SVGIG (reference sequence). J gave up 1 base and V 0 bases, and 9 bases lay outside the gene matches. CDR3 in amino acids: CAWSVLTGGAGNTEAFF. DNA of the CDR3: TGTGCCTGGAGTGTCCTAACAGGGGGCGCCGGGAACACTGAAGCTTTCTTT. Using reference TRBV30 and TRBJ1-1 for the parts outside the CDR3, the full variable domain is SQTIHQWPATLVQPVGSPLSLECTVEGTSNPNLYWYRQAAGRGLQLLFYSVGIGQISSEVPQNLSASRPQDRQFILSSKKLLLSDSGFYLCAWSVLTGGAGNTEAFFGQGTRLTVV.

This chain uses TRBV5-1 with TRBJ1-1; D gene unclear. The CDR3 sequence is 13 residues long. Between the trimmed V and J ends, which lost 4 bases and 2 bases, there was a span of 9 bases. The germline CDR1 and CDR2 sequences are SGHRS and YFSETQ. The CDR3 region is CASSPGLNTEAFF. The CDR3 DNA sequence: TGCGCCAGCAGCCCGGGATTAAACACTGAAGCTTTCTTT.